This T cell receptor beta chain was sequenced during a study of T cells in Graves' hyperthyroidism and ophthalmopathy. About the study: Peripheral blood was collected at initial diagnosis, before any treatment. Study-level points and caveats: Among thyroid clonotypes expanded above 0.001, most also appeared in blood.

In patients aged 18 to 65, hyperthyroidism was newly diagnosed, with duration under 2 months. Any patient presenting with uncontrolled infection, other autoimmune disease, pregnancy or lactation was left out. This clonotype has more than one count but fewer than ten. Antigen: not known. CDR3 length equals 15 residues. Germline V gene data show CDR1 as SGHTA and CDR2 as FQGNSA. The V end was cut by 2 bases, the J end by 2 bases, with 13 bases between. Amplified TCR beta CDR3 regions came from RNA transcripts. TCR CDR3 underwent first-round RT-PCR with the HTBI primer set. TCRdb ran MiXCR on the multiplex PCR reads and lists one entry per CDR3 protein. This sample has hundreds of thousands of distinct CDR3 sequences, with approximately 40% found just once.

The TCR comes from a man aged 18 to 30 with Graves' hyperthyroidism. The chain has TRBV7-2 and TRBJ2-7, with D hard to call. Sequencing was carried out using blood. CDR3 sequence: CASSLWTVTAYEQYF. The CDR3 DNA is TGTGCCAGCAGCTTATGGACCGTGACGGCCTACGAGCAGTACTTC.